This T cell receptor beta chain was found in a study of blood T cell repertoires in COVID-19. For the study at large: PBMCs, B-cell-depleted T cells, or T cells provided the cDNA or gDNA that made up the material.

The V gene's germline CDR1 is KGHSH and CDR2 LQKENI. V was pared by 3 bases and J by 8 bases, with 13 bases between. This CDR3 has 13 residues. Per the study methods: Reference gene primer amplification in the assay estimated nucleated cell counts. Some clones are missing from TCRdb's copy, which holds only in-frame ones; the method was immunoSEQ multiplex PCR. The DNA gave D and trimming, while V, J and clone size come from that table. Of over 65,000 clones listed, 75% to 85% were seen once; the top ten hold 12%. The sequenced sample consisted of peripheral blood. V usage is TRBV18 and J usage is TRBJ1-2; tentatively, D is TRBD1 (6 bases). This receptor was identified in a woman aged 35 to 49 with active or convalescent COVID-19. DNA for the CDR3: TGTGCCAGCTCACCGACAGGAGTTGAGGGCTACACCTTC. Its protein is CASSPTGVEGYTF.